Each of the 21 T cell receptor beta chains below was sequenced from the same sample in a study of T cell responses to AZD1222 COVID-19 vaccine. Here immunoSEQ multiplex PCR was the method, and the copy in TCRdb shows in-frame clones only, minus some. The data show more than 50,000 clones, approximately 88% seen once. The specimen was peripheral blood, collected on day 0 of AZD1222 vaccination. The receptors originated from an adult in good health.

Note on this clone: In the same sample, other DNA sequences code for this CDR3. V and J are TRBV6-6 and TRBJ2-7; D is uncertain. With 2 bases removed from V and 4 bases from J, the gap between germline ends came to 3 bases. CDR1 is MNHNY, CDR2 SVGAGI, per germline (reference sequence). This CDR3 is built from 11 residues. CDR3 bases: TGTGCCAGCAGTTACGAATACGAGCAGTACTTC. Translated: CASSYEYEQYF.

The CDR3: CASSQVSSGNTIYF. The CDR3 DNA sequence: TGTGCCAGCAGCCAAGTCTCCTCTGGAAACACCATATATTTT. J is TRBJ1-3 and V is TRBV3-1 (or the pseudogene TRBV3-2); D gene uncertain. This CDR3 comprises 14 residues. The germline gives CDR1 LGHDT, CDR2 YNNKEL (reference sequence). The V end was cut by 1 base, the J end by 0 bases, with 4 bases between.

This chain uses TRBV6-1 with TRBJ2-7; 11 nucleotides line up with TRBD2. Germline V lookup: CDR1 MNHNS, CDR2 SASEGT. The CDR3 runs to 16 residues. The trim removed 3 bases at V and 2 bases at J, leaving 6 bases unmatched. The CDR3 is CASSEFLAGGTYEQYF. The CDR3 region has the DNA TGTGCCAGCAGTGAGTTCCTAGCGGGAGGAACCTACGAGCAGTACTTC.

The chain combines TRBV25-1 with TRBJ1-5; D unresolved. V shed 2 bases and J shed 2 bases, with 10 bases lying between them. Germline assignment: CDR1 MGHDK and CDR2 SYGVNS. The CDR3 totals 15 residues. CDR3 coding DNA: TGTGCCAGCAGTGAACGCGGGTATGGCAATCAGCCCCAGCATTTT. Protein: CASSERGYGNQPQHF.

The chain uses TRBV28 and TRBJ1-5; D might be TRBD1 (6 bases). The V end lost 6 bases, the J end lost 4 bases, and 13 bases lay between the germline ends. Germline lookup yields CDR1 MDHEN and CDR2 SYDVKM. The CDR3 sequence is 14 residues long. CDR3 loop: CASRQGGGNQPQHF. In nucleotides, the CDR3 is TGTGCCAGCAGGCAGGGAGGGGGAAATCAGCCCCAGCATTTT. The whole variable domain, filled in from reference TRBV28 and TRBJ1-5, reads DVKVTQSSRYLVKRTGEKVFLECVQDMDHENMFWYRQDPGLGLRLIYFSYDVKMKEKGDIPEGYSVSREKKERFSLILESASTNQTSMYLCASRQGGGNQPQHFGDGTRLSIL.

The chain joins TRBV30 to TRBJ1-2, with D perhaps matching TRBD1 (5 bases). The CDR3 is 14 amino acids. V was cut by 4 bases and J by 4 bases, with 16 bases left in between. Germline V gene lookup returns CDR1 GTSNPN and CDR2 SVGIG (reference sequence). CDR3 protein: CAWNLPPGGYGYTF. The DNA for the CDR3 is TGTGCCTGGAATCTTCCCCCGGGGGGCTATGGCTACACCTTC.

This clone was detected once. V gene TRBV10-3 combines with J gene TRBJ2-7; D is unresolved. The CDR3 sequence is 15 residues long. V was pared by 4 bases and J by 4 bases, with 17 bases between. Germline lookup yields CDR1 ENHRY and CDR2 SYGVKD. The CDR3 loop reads CAISARKEAIYEQYF. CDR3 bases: TGTGCCATCAGTGCTCGGAAGGAAGCTATTTACGAGCAGTACTTC.

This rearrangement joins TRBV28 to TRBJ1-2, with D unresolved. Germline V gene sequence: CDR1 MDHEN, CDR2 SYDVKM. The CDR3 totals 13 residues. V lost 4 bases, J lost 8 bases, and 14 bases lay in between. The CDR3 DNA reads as TGTGCCAGCAGTTCCGACCCTAGGGTCGGCTACACCTTC. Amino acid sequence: CASSSDPRVGYTF.

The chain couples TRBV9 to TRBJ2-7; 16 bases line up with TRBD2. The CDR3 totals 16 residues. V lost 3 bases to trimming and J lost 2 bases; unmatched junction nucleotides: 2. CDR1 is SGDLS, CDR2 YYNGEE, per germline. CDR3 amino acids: CASSEGTSGRAYEQYF. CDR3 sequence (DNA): TGTGCCAGCAGCGAGGGGACTAGCGGGAGGGCCTACGAGCAGTACTTC.

CDR3 DNA sequence: TGCGCCAGCAGCTTGGGTAGGGATTCTGGCTACACCTTC. This encodes CASSLGRDSGYTF. The chain has TRBV5-1 and TRBJ1-2; unclear D gene. Germline loops: CDR1 SGHRS, CDR2 YFSETQ. The CDR3 is made up of 13 amino acids. The V end lost 0 bases, the J end lost 7 bases, and 10 bases lay between the germline ends.

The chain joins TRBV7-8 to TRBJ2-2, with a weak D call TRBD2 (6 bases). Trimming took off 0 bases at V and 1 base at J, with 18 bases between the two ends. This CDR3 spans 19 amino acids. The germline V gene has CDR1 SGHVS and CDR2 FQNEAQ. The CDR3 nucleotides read TGTGCCAGCAGCTTAGCCACTTTAATCTGGCGGGGGAACACCGGGGAGCTGTTTTTT. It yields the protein CASSLATLIWRGNTGELFF.

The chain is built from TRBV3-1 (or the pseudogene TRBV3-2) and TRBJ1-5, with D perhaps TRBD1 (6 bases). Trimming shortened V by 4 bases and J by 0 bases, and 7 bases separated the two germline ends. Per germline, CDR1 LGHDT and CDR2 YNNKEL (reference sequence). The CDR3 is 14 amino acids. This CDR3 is CASSRGHSNQPQHF. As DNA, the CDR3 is TGTGCCAGCAGCCGGGGACATAGCAATCAGCCCCAGCATTTT.

The CDR3 DNA reads TGCGCCAGCAGCTTCCAGGGGGCGTCCGATGGCTACACCTTC. Its protein is CASSFQGASDGYTF. The chain links TRBV5-1 to TRBJ1-2; 8 nucleotides line up with TRBD1. The CDR3 consists of 14 residues. From germline, CDR1 is SGHRS and CDR2 YFSETQ. V lost 2 bases and J lost 6; bases outside the gene matches: 6.

CDR3 sequence: CASSRQAGPSTDTQYF. The CDR3 DNA sequence: TGTGCCAGCTCAAGACAAGCGGGTCCTAGCACAGATACGCAGTATTTT. The chain links TRBV18 to TRBJ2-3; a weak D match, TRBD2 (6 bases). V was trimmed by 5 bases and J by 0 bases, leaving 15 bases between them. The CDR3 is 16 amino acids. The germline V gene has CDR1 KGHSH and CDR2 LQKENI. Full variable domain (outside the CDR3, taken from reference TRBV18 and TRBJ2-3): NAGVMQNPRHLVRRRGQEARLRCSPMKGHSHVYWYRQLPEEGLKFMVYLQKENIIDESGMPKERFSAEFPKEGPSILRIQQVVRGDSAAYFCASSRQAGPSTDTQYFGPGTRLTVL.

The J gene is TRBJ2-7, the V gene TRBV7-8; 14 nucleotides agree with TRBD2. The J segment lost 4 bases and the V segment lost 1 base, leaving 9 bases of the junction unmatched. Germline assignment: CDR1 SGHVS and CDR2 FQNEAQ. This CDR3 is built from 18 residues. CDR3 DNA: TGTGCCAGCAGCTTAGAGGGACTAGCGGGAGATTTGGTTTACGAGCAGTACTTC. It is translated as CASSLEGLAGDLVYEQYF.

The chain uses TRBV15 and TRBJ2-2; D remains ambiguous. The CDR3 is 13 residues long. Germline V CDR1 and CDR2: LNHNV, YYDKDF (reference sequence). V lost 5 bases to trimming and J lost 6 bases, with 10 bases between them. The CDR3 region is CATSALSAGELFF. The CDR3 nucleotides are TGTGCCACCAGCGCGTTGAGTGCCGGGGAGCTGTTTTTT. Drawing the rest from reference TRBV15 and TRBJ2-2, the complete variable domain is DAMVIQNPRYQVTQFGKPVTLSCSQTLNHNVMYWYQQKSSQAPKLLFHYYDKDFNNEADTPDNFQSRRPNTSFCFLDIRSPGLGDTAMYLCATSALSAGELFFGEGSRLTVL.

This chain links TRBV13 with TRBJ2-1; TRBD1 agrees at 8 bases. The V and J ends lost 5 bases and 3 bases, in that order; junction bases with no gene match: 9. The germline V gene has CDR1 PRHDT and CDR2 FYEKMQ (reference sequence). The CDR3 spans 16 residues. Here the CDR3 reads CASSPPRDRFYNEQFF. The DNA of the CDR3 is TGTGCCAGCAGCCCGCCCCGGGACAGGTTCTACAATGAGCAGTTCTTC.

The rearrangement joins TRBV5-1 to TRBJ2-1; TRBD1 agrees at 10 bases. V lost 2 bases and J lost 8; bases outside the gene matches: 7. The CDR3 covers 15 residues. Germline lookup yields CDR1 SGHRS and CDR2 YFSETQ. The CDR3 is CASSFRGQGIDEQFF. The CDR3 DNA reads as TGCGCCAGCAGCTTTAGGGGACAGGGGATCGATGAGCAGTTCTTC.

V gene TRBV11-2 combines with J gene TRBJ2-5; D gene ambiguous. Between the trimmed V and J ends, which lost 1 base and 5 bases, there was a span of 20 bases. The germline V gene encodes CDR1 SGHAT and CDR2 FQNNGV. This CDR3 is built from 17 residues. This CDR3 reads CASSLGFWSGHRETQYF. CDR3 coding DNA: TGTGCCAGCAGCTTAGGGTTTTGGTCTGGCCATCGGGAGACCCAGTACTTC.

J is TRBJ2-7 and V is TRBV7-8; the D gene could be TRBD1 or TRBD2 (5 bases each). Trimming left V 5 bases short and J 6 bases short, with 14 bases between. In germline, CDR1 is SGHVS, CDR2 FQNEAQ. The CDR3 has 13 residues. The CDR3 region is CASSRDLHSEQYF. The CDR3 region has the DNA TGTGCCAGCAGCCGGGACCTCCACTCCGAGCAGTACTTC. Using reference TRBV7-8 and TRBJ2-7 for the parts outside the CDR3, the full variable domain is GAGVSQSPRYKVAKRGQDVALRCDPISGHVSLFWYQQALGQGPEFLTYFQNEAQLDKSGLPSDRFFAERPEGSVSTLKIQRTQQEDSAVYLCASSRDLHSEQYFGPGTRLTVT.

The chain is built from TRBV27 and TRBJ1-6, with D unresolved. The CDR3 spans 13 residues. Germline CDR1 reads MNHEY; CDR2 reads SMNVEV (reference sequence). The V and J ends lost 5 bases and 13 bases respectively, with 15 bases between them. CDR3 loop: CASSPTTPSPLHF. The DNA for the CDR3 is TGTGCCAGCAGTCCGACAACACCTTCCCCCCTCCACTTT.